These 13 T cell receptor beta chains came from one sample sequenced in a study of blood T cell repertoires in COVID-19. Sequenced by immunoSEQ multiplex PCR; TCRdb stores in-frame clones only, minus some. The sample records 200,000 to 300,000 clones, 88% being singletons. Input material: peripheral blood. The origin of the receptors is a man older than 75 with acute or convalescent COVID-19.

The V and J genes are TRBV7-6 and TRBJ1-3, with 8 bases identical to TRBD1. The V and J ends lost 5 bases and 1 base, in that order; junction bases with no gene match: 7. The CDR3 is 16 amino acids. Germline lookup yields CDR1 SGHVS and CDR2 FNYEAQ. In nucleotides, the CDR3 is TGTGCCAGCAGCAGTAGGACAGGGTGGTCTGGAAACACCATATATTTT. This gives the protein CASSSRTGWSGNTIYF. The variable domain in full, completed from reference TRBV7-6 and TRBJ1-3, reads GAGVSQSPRYKVTKRGQDVALRCDPISGHVSLYWYRQALGQGPEFLTYFNYEAQQDKSGLPNDRFSAERPEGSISTLTIQRTEQRDSAMYRCASSSRTGWSGNTIYFGEGSWLTVV.

The CDR3 protein is CASSLALDMNTEAFF. The CDR3 region has the DNA TGCGCCAGCAGCTTGGCCTTAGACATGAACACTGAAGCTTTCTTT. The chain has TRBV5-1 and TRBJ1-1; D gene uncertain. From germline, CDR1 is SGHRS and CDR2 YFSETQ. This CDR3 is 15 amino acids long. Trimming stripped 0 bases from V and 0 bases from J, with 9 bases between.

This chain connects TRBV7-9 to TRBJ2-1, with D maybe TRBD2 (6 bases). Germline CDR1 and CDR2: SEHNR and FQNEAQ (reference sequence). Between the trimmed V and J ends, which lost 5 bases and 4 bases, there was a span of 12 bases. CDR3 length equals 14 residues. CDR3 in DNA: TGTGCCAGCAGCAAGGACTACGTGTACAATGAGCAGTTCTTC. Its translation is CASSKDYVYNEQFF.

The chain has TRBV6-1 and TRBJ1-2; 8 bases match TRBD1. The ends lost 2 bases at V and 5 bases at J; junction bases unmatched: 10. From germline, CDR1 is MNHNS and CDR2 SASEGT. The CDR3 extends over 16 amino acids. The CDR3 loop is CASSEQGASRIYGYTF. CDR3 nucleotide sequence: TGTGCCAGCAGTGAACAGGGGGCGTCGCGAATTTATGGCTACACCTTC.

The rearrangement uses TRBV6-6 and TRBJ2-2, with D possibly being TRBD2 (5 bases). The CDR3 has 14 residues. V dropped 5 bases and J dropped 2 bases, with 9 bases sitting between them. CDR1 MNHNY and CDR2 SVGAGI come from the germline V gene (reference sequence). The CDR3 nucleotides read TGTGCCAGCAGTGAGAGGGCAAACACCGGGGAGCTGTTTTTT. It codes for CASSERANTGELFF.

The chain joins TRBV12-3 or TRBV12-4 to TRBJ1-2, with D perhaps matching TRBD1 (5 bases). The CDR3 consists of 13 residues. Trimming stripped 6 bases from V and 6 bases from J, with 14 bases between. This chain's CDR3 is CASSSQGIDGYTF. In DNA form, the CDR3 reads TGTGCCAGCAGCTCGCAGGGTATAGATGGCTACACCTTC.

This sequence joins TRBV19 and TRBJ1-4; D possibly corresponds to TRBD1 (6 bases). Germline V gene sequence: CDR1 LNHDA, CDR2 SQIVND (reference sequence). The germline V and J ends were trimmed by 6 bases and 5 bases, with 13 bases remaining between them. The CDR3 has 14 amino acids. The CDR3 here is CASSLQGGNEKLFF. The CDR3 nucleotides read TGTGCCAGTAGCTTACAGGGAGGGAATGAAAAACTGTTTTTT.

V is TRBV12-3 or TRBV12-4 and J is TRBJ1-2; 9 nucleotides agree with TRBD1. V lost 5 bases, J lost 8 bases, and 6 bases stayed unmatched. The CDR3 loop spans 13 amino acids. The CDR3 here is CASSPQGASGYTF. As DNA, the CDR3 is TGTGCCAGCAGTCCACAGGGGGCTAGCGGCTACACCTTC.

The J gene is TRBJ2-2, the V gene TRBV2; possibly TRBD2 for D (5 bases). CDR3 length: 15 amino acids. V was shortened by 4 bases and J by 8 bases, with 17 bases between the two germline ends. Germline V gene data show CDR1 as SNHLY and CDR2 as FYNNEI. The DNA of the CDR3 is TGTGCCAGCAGTGTTCCCCTCCAGCGGAGAGGGGAGCTGTTTTTT. Protein: CASSVPLQRRGELFF.

The table lists this clone with a few counts. The chain employs TRBV3-1 (or the pseudogene TRBV3-2) and TRBJ1-2; 9 nucleotides line up with TRBD1. From germline, CDR1 is LGHDT and CDR2 YNNKEL (reference sequence). V was pared by 2 bases and J by 4 bases, with 5 bases of the junction left unmatched. This CDR3 contains 15 residues. The CDR3 protein is CASSQPGTGRYGYTF. DNA for the CDR3: TGTGCCAGCAGCCAACCAGGGACAGGGCGCTATGGCTACACCTTC.

This rearrangement joins TRBV7-9 to TRBJ2-3; no firm D call. The CDR3 length is 13 residues. Trimming left V 1 base short and J 5 bases short, with 7 bases between. CDR1 is SEHNR and CDR2 is FQNEAQ in the germline V gene (reference sequence). For the CDR3, the DNA is TGTGCCAGCAGCTTAGGGCCGGGAGATACGCAGTATTTT. This sequence encodes CASSLGPGDTQYF.

The CDR3 spells CASNLQGRTEAFF. The DNA for the CDR3 is TGTGCCAGCAATCTCCAGGGAAGGACTGAAGCTTTCTTT. The rearrangement links TRBV12-3 or TRBV12-4 to TRBJ1-1; D is possibly TRBD1 (5 bases). Trimming pared 7 bases from V and 5 bases from J, leaving 14 bases between. CDR3 length: 13 residues.

This chain joins TRBV7-8 and TRBJ2-7, with TRBD2 as a possible D gene (6 bases). V was trimmed by 2 bases and J by 2 bases, leaving 25 bases between them. CDR3 size: 19 residues. The germline V gene has CDR1 SGHVS and CDR2 FQNEAQ. The CDR3 nucleotides are TGTGCCAGCAGCTTACCGGGCCCCGCCGGCGGGGCCCGGACCTACGAGCAGTACTTC. Translation: CASSLPGPAGGARTYEQYF.